This T cell receptor (beta chain) emerged from a study of shared clonotypes between healthy human individuals. General observations from the study: Clonotype sharing among donors was expected to depend on sequencing depth. Represented diversity, genetic and exposure-history alike, was limited by few donors.

A word on this clone: Its antigen is not identified.

The data were produced by immunoSEQ multiplex PCR, yet TCRdb's version contains in-frame clones alone and is incomplete. The sample consists of approximately 340,000 clones, around 72% of them appearing once. Germline loops: CDR1 WNHNN, CDR2 SYGVQD (reference sequence). Trimming left V 3 bases short and J 6 bases short, with 11 bases between. This CDR3 contains 13 residues. The J gene is TRBJ1-1, the V gene TRBV10-1, with D possibly TRBD1 on 5 matching bases. The receptor was derived from a man between 25 and 39 years old in good health. The specimen was memory CD4+ T cells sorted from blood. Subset described: CD45RA-negative fraction. CDR3 in DNA: TGCGCCAGCAGTGACCCCGGGGCTGCTGAAGCTTTCTTT. It encodes CASSDPGAAEAFF.